The source of this T cell receptor beta chain is a study of T cell responses to AZD1222 COVID-19 vaccine. Overall study results and limits: When two AZD1222 doses had been given, Spike-specific TCR breadth and depth rose. The donors showed a predominance of white British ancestry and of females, with possible underestimation of clonal diversity.

Germline-derived CDR1 and CDR2 are PRHDT and FYEKMQ (reference sequence). The CDR3 runs 15 residues. The repertoire was sequenced with immunoSEQ multiplex PCR; TCRdb's copy has only in-frame clones and lacks some. Counted here are about 110,000 clones, less than 95% occurring once; the ten biggest clones make up roughly 8%. On this clone itself: Its antigen is currently unknown. The junction shows a germline mismatch at one end, possibly a read error.

It was second doses at about 4 or about 12 weeks that were pooled. Sequenced here: peripheral blood, sampled 28 days after the second AZD1222 dose. This receptor was taken from an adult who received the AZD1222 COVID-19 vaccine. This sequence joins TRBV13 and TRBJ1-1, with D unclear. As DNA, the CDR3 is TGTGCCAGCAGTTTAGAGAGTCGACAGAACACTGAAGCTTTCTTT. Its protein is CASSLESRQNTEAFF. Together with reference TRBV13 and TRBJ1-1, the CDR3 gives the full variable domain: AAGVIQSPRHLIKEKRETATLKCYPIPRHDTVYWYQQGPGQDPQFLISFYEKMQSDKGSIPDRFSAQQFSDYHSELNMSSLELGDSALYFCASSLESRQNTEAFFGQGTRLTVV.